What follows are 25 T cell receptor beta chains derived from one specimen sequenced in a study of T cells in Graves' hyperthyroidism and ophthalmopathy. The investigators amplified TCR beta CDR3 regions from RNA transcripts. A set of HTBI primers served as the primers for a first-round RT-PCR of the TCR CDR3. TCRdb processed the multiplex PCR reads anew with MiXCR; each CDR3 protein has one entry. The repertoire holds hundreds of thousands of distinct CDR3 sequences, with approximately 15% as singletons. Sample: blood. These receptors came from a woman in her 50s with Graves' ophthalmopathy.

This rearrangement joins TRBV9 to TRBJ2-5; D is possibly TRBD2 (5 bases). This CDR3 has 16 residues. V lost 4 bases, J lost 1 base, and 17 bases lay in between. The germline CDR1 and CDR2 sequences are SGDLS and YYNGEE. The CDR3 DNA is TGTGCCAGCAGCCCCAATTCCCAGCGGTTCCAAGAGACCCAGTACTTC. This gives the protein CASSPNSQRFQETQYF. The variable domain in full, completed from reference TRBV9 and TRBJ2-5, reads DSGVTQTPKHLITATGQRVTLRCSPRSGDLSVYWYQQSLDQGLQFLIQYYNGEERAKGNILERFSAQQFPDLHSELNLSSLELGDSALYFCASSPNSQRFQETQYFGPGTRLLVL.

V and J are TRBV25-1 and TRBJ1-2; D is unresolved. CDR3 length equals 13 residues. V dropped 6 bases and J dropped 7 bases, with 15 bases sitting between them. Germline CDR1 reads MGHDK; CDR2 reads SYGVNS. CDR3 DNA sequence: TGTGCCAGCAGCCTCGACATCAGCCCTGGCTACACCTTC. Translated, it gives CASSLDISPGYTF.

This clonotype has more than one count but fewer than ten. The chain joins TRBV6-2 or TRBV6-3 to TRBJ2-1, with 8 bases matching TRBD2. Germline loops: CDR1 MNHEY, CDR2 SVGEGT. V lost 6 bases, J lost 8 bases, and 15 bases stayed unmatched. The CDR3 is 16 amino acids. CDR3 sequence: CASSLRSGSRGHEQFF. The CDR3 DNA sequence: TGTGCCAGCAGCCTCCGGAGCGGGAGTCGTGGCCATGAGCAGTTCTTC.

This clonotype was seen many times. The chain joins TRBV12-3 or TRBV12-4 to TRBJ1-3; TRBD1 matches at 8 bases. This CDR3 comprises 14 residues. The trim removed 6 bases at V and 5 bases at J, leaving 6 bases unmatched. The CDR3 coding sequence is TGTGCCAGCAGCAGACGACAGGGGAGAAACACCATATATTTT. Amino acids: CASSRRQGRNTIYF.

This clonotype was recorded many times. The chain recombines TRBV11-2 with TRBJ2-2; no clear D. TRBJ1-4 matches the DNA end more closely, so the J call is doubtful. The germline CDR1 and CDR2 sequences are SGHAT and FQNNGV. This CDR3 has 12 amino acids. In DNA, the CDR3 is TGTGCCAGCAGAGTTAGTCGGGGAAAACTGTTTTTT. Residues: CASRVSRGKLFF.

This clonotype was recorded at least ten times. The V call is TRBV12-3 or TRBV12-4, the J call TRBJ2-1; 13 bases align to TRBD2. Trimming took 3 bases from V and 5 from J; bases not matched to a gene: 4. CDR3 length equals 16 residues. The CDR3 DNA reads TGTGCCAGCAGTTTGGGGACTAGCGGGAATAACAATGAGCAGTTCTTC. Amino acids: CASSLGTSGNNNEQFF.

This sequence joins TRBV6-2 or TRBV6-3 and TRBJ2-1; D tentatively reads TRBD1 or TRBD2 (5 bases each). In germline, CDR1 is MNHEY, CDR2 SVGEGT. V was trimmed by 2 bases and J by 10 bases, leaving 18 bases between them. The CDR3 is made up of 15 amino acids. The DNA for the CDR3 is TGTGCCAGCAGTTACGCCCAAGGGACCTTGTCAGAGCAGTTCTTC. Protein product: CASSYAQGTLSEQFF.

In this sample, this clonotype turned up many times. The chain has TRBV30 and TRBJ2-7; tentative D call: TRBD2 (6 bases). Germline V gene sequence: CDR1 GTSNPN, CDR2 SVGIG (reference sequence). V lost 1 base and J 6 bases, leaving 16 bases between the germline ends. This CDR3 has 14 amino acids. The CDR3 DNA follows: TGTGCCTGGAGTGGATTGACTAGAAATGGCGAGCAGTACTTC. As protein: CAWSGLTRNGEQYF.

This clonotype has at least ten counts. The V and J genes are TRBV30 and TRBJ2-1; D ambiguous. The CDR3 totals 12 residues. CDR1 is GTSNPN, CDR2 SVGIG, per germline (reference sequence). V was cut by 1 base and J by 7 bases, with 8 bases left in between. The CDR3 sequence is CAWSELRNEQFF. CDR3 nucleotides: TGTGCCTGGAGTGAACTAAGGAATGAGCAGTTCTTC.

The chain carries TRBV18 and TRBJ1-1, with a weak D call TRBD1 (6 bases). Trimming shortened V by 0 bases and J by 4 bases, and 18 bases separated the two germline ends. The CDR3 consists of 17 residues. The germline CDR1 and CDR2 sequences are KGHSH and LQKENI. The CDR3 loop is CASSPPNGGTFRTEAFF. The CDR3 nucleotides read TGTGCCAGCTCACCACCCAATGGGGGCACGTTCCGCACTGAAGCTTTCTTT.

The sample holds many counts of this clonotype. V and J are TRBV11-2 and TRBJ2-3, with a tentative D call TRBD1 (6 bases). Deletions cut 2 bases from V and 4 bases from J, with 13 bases between. CDR3 size: 15 residues. Germline values: CDR1 SGHAT, CDR2 FQNNGV. In nucleotides, the CDR3 is TGTGCCAGCAGCTTAAGGGGGAGTGGGGCAGATACGCAGTATTTT. Translation gives CASSLRGSGADTQYF.

This clonotype turned up a few times. The V call is TRBV14, the J call TRBJ2-7; 7 bases align to TRBD2. This CDR3 has 14 amino acids. The junction had 6 bases not matched to a gene; V was cut back by 5 bases and J by 2 bases. Germline V gene sequence: CDR1 SGHDN, CDR2 FVKESK. CDR3 loop: CASSLQAGPYEQYF. DNA of the CDR3: TGTGCCAGCAGCTTACAAGCGGGACCCTACGAGCAGTACTTC.

This clonotype was seen at least ten times. The V gene is TRBV20-1, the J gene TRBJ2-1; 10 nucleotides agree with TRBD2. The CDR3 is 14 amino acids. Losses at the gene ends were 5 bases for V and 0 bases for J; bases not matched to a gene: 1. Looked up from germline, CDR1 is DFQATT and CDR2 is SNEGSKA (reference sequence). The DNA of the CDR3 is TGCAGTGCTGGACTAGCGGCCTCCTACAATGAGCAGTTCTTC. Protein: CSAGLAASYNEQFF.

The V gene is TRBV20-1, the J gene TRBJ1-3, with D possibly TRBD1 on 6 matching bases. CDR1 is DFQATT and CDR2 is SNEGSKA in the germline V gene (reference sequence). The CDR3 is made up of 14 amino acids. V lost 4 bases and J 0 bases, leaving 10 bases between the germline ends. The CDR3 protein is CSAKTGYSGNTIYF. For the CDR3, the DNA is TGCAGTGCTAAGACAGGCTACTCTGGAAACACCATATATTTT.

The rearrangement joins TRBV20-1 to TRBJ2-7, with D perhaps being TRBD1 or TRBD2 (5 bases each). CDR3 length: 11 amino acids. Germline V gives CDR1 DFQATT, CDR2 SNEGSKA (reference sequence). The V and J ends lost 8 bases and 3 bases respectively, with 11 bases between them. As DNA, the CDR3 is TGCAGTCCCGGGGACCACTACGAGCAGTACTTC. It yields the protein CSPGDHYEQYF.

There are many counts of this clonotype. The gene calls are TRBV28 and TRBJ2-7; no definite D call. This CDR3 spans 13 amino acids. Germline V gene lookup returns CDR1 MDHEN and CDR2 SYDVKM. V dropped 2 bases and J dropped 0 bases, with 5 bases sitting between them. CDR3 sequence: CASSLSYSYEQYF. The CDR3 DNA sequence: TGTGCCAGCAGTTTAAGCTACTCCTACGAGCAGTACTTC.

This chain connects TRBV24-1 to TRBJ2-6; D remains ambiguous. This CDR3 comprises 13 residues. The V end was cut by 9 bases, the J end by 1 base, with 6 bases between. Germline lookup yields CDR1 KGHDR and CDR2 SFDVKD. CDR3 in DNA: TGTGCCACCGGCCTGTCTGGGGCCAACGTCCTGACTTTC. Encoded protein: CATGLSGANVLTF.

The gene calls are TRBV6-1 and TRBJ1-4; D uncertain. CDR3 length: 15 residues. Per germline, CDR1 MNHNS and CDR2 SASEGT. V shed 4 bases and J shed 6 bases, with 15 bases lying between them. CDR3 coding DNA: TGTGCCAGCAGTGTCCCGACCGGGTCCTATGAAAAACTGTTTTTT. It translates to CASSVPTGSYEKLFF.

At least ten counts were recorded for this clonotype. The gene calls are TRBV3-1 and TRBJ2-3, with a possible D match to TRBD2 (6 bases). CDR1 LGHDT and CDR2 YNNKEL come from the germline V gene (reference sequence). The CDR3 runs to 16 residues. Trimming took off 4 bases at V and 2 bases at J, with 16 bases between the two ends. The CDR3 DNA reads TGTGCCAGCAGCCTCGATAAAGGCGGGAACACAGATACGCAGTATTTT. Translation gives CASSLDKGGNTDTQYF.

This clonotype was observed a few times. This chain links TRBV9 with TRBJ2-1; 9 bases fit TRBD2. J gave up 4 bases and V 3 bases, and 8 bases lay outside the gene matches. Germline CDR1 and CDR2: SGDLS and YYNGEE. The CDR3 has 16 residues. The CDR3 DNA is TGTGCCAGCAGCGCCACCGGGACTAGCATTTACAATGAGCAGTTCTTC. Amino acids: CASSATGTSIYNEQFF.

This clonotype appeared many times. This rearrangement joins TRBV11-3 to TRBJ1-1, with 9 bases fitting TRBD1. Germline trimming cut 5 bases from V and 3 bases from J; bases unmatched to any gene: 4. Germline lookup yields CDR1 SGHNT and CDR2 YENEEA. This CDR3 spans 14 amino acids. The CDR3 protein is CASSPRTGDTEAFF. CDR3 nucleotides: TGTGCCAGCAGCCCGCGGACAGGGGACACTGAAGCTTTCTTT.

In regard to this clonotype: A much larger clone differs from this one at a single base, so this may be a read error. The rearrangement uses TRBV5-1 and TRBJ2-7; 10 positions match TRBD2. V lost 3 bases to trimming and J lost 7 bases; unmatched junction nucleotides: 4. The V gene's germline CDR1 is SGHRS and CDR2 YFSETQ. This CDR3 region has 13 residues. CDR3 sequence: CASSSGTSVEQYF. The CDR3 DNA follows: TGCGCCAGCAGCTCCGGGACTAGCGTTGAGCAGTACTTC.

Only a few counts were recorded for this clonotype. The chain employs TRBV19 and TRBJ1-1; 7 bases are shared with TRBD1. Germline values: CDR1 LNHDA, CDR2 SQIVND (reference sequence). CDR3 size: 16 residues. Trimming took 5 bases from V and 1 from J; bases not matched to a gene: 10. For the CDR3, the DNA is TGTGCCAGTAGTTCCCAGAGGGGGCGCGGGAACACTGAAGCTTTCTTT. Its translation is CASSSQRGRGNTEAFF.

The J gene is TRBJ2-7, the V gene TRBV30, with TRBD2 identical over 15 bases. Germline V gene data show CDR1 as GTSNPN and CDR2 as SVGIG (reference sequence). J gave up 7 bases and V 1 base, and 5 bases lay outside the gene matches. This CDR3 is built from 15 residues. CDR3 in amino acids: CAWSGGTSGRREQYF. The CDR3 nucleotides read TGTGCCTGGAGTGGAGGGACTAGCGGGAGGAGGGAGCAGTACTTC.

In its sample, this clonotype was seen many times. The rearrangement joins TRBV6-2 or TRBV6-3 to TRBJ2-1, with 9 bases aligning to TRBD1. Per the germline V gene, CDR1 is MNHEY and CDR2 is SVGEGT. CDR3 size: 15 residues. Trimming took 5 bases from V and 3 from J; bases not matched to a gene: 5. The CDR3 sequence: CASSRTGVSYNEQFF. For the CDR3, the DNA is TGTGCCAGCAGTCGGACAGGGGTTAGCTACAATGAGCAGTTCTTC.